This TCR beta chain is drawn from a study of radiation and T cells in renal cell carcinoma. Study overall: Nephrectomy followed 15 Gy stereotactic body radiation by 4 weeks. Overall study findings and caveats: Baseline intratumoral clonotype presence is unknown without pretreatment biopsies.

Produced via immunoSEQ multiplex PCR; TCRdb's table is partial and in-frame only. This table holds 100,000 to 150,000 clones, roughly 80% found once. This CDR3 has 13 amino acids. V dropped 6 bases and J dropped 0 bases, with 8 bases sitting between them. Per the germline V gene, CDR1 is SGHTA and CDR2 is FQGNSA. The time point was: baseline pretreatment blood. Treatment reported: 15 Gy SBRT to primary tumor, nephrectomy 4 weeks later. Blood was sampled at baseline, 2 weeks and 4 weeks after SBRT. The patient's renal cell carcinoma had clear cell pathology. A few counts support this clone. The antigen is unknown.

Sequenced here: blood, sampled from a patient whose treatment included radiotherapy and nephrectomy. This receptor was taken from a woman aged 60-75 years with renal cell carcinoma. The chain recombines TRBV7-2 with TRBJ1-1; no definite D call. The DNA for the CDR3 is TGTGCCAGCAGGGAAGACATGAACACTGAAGCTTTCTTT. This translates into CASREDMNTEAFF.